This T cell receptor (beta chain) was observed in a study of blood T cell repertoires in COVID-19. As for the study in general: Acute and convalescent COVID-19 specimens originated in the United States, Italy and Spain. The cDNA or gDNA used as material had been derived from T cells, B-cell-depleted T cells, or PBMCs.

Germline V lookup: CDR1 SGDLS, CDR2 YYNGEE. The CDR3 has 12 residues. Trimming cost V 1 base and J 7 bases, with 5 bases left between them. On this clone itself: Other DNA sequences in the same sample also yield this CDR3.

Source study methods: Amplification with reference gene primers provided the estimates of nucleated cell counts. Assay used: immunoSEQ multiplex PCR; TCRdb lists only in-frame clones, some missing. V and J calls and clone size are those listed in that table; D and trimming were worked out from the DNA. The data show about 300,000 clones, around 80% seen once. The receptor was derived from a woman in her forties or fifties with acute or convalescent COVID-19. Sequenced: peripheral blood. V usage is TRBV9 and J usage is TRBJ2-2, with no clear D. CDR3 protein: CASSVYNGELFF. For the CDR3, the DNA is TGTGCCAGCAGCGTATACAACGGGGAGCTGTTTTTT.